Listed below are T cell receptor beta chains from one sample, sequenced in a study of CD8 T cells in Susac syndrome. TCRdb reprocessed the immunoSEQ multiplex PCR reads via MiXCR and lists one record per CDR3 protein. The profile shows approximately 87,000 distinct CDR3 sequences, approximately 96% of them singletons. The sequencing input was CD8+ T cells from PBMCs. Receptors were obtained from a human donor with Susac syndrome. The CDR3 runs from the conserved cysteine through the conserved F or W. Fields, in order: V gene, CDR3 protein.

TRBV5-1 CASSPRERGAKNIQYF
TRBV20-1 CSARDPLRQGDTDTQYF
TRBV5-1 CASSPDGGYEQYF
TRBV9 CASSGGVTKNIQYF
TRBV12-3/TRBV12-4 CASSFGRSGGNEQFF
TRBV12-3/TRBV12-4 CASSLGTVEAFF
TRBV3-1 CASSPQEAGLRYEQYF
TRBV5-6 CASSSTGTENTEAFF
TRBV30 CAWRTGYEQYF
TRBV20-1 CSALRGLEQFF
TRBV3-1 CASSQQLGGTGELFF
TRBV15 CATSTLRWTLNEQFF
TRBV4-3 CASSQAANYGYTF
TRBV7-9 CASSLLAGETQYF
TRBV9 CASSVSGFPGYTF
TRBV30 CAWTGSIDSNQPQHF
TRBV4-1 CASSQGLNSDTGELFF
TRBV5-4 CASSSSTDNTEAFF
TRBV20-1 CSARDLAGGQADTQYF
TRBV29-1 CSVVRGDRSSYEQYF
TRBV19 CASSPSAGIYNEQFF
TRBV28 CASSPRTSRKNIQYF
TRBV25-1 CASSEYEGDYTF
TRBV12-3/TRBV12-4 CASTASYNEQFF
TRBV29-1 CSVDRDNRPQETQYF
TRBV4-3 CASSQQGSPFYTQYF
TRBV7-9 CASSAMAGRGGYTF
TRBV3-1 CASSQELAPYNEQFF
TRBV12-3/TRBV12-4 CASSFVAGGADTQYF
TRBV4-3 CASSQDDSAGFYGYTF
TRBV20-1 CSALERISLNEQFF
TRBV27 CASSPGGEETQYF
TRBV24-1 CATSSLAGGPVEQFF
TRBV14 CASSQSIGDTQYF
TRBV3-1 CASSQDGTGNEAFF
TRBV29-1 CSVDLQGAYEQFF
TRBV4-1 CASSPSPGPQETQYF
TRBV5-1 CASSEGTGTYEQYF
TRBV12-3/TRBV12-4 CASSHKKTVNTEAFF
TRBV6-1 CASSTDPGPPYHEQYF
TRBV7-9 CASSLSGSGQETQYF
TRBV24-1 CATSDFWGGKAFF
TRBV9 CASSPTGTSTDTQYF
TRBV5-1 CASSPNAGTDPLKGYTF
TRBV15 CATSRGTASGNTIYF
TRBV5-6 CASSPGGTQETQYF
TRBV29-1 CSVPFGQGGAEAFF
TRBV24-1 CATSGQTKTQYF